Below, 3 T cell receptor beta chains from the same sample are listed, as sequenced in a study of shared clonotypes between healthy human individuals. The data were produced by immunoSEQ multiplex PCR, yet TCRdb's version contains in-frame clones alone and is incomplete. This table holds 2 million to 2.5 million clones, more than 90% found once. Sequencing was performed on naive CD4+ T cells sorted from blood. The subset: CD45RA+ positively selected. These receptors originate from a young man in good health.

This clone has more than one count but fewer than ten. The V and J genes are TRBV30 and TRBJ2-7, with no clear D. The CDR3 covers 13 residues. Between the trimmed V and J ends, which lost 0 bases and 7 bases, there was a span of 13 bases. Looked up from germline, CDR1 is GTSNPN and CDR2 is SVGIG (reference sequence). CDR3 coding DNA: TGTGCCTGGAGTGTACGTAGGGCTGGAGAGCAGTACTTC. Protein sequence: CAWSVRRAGEQYF.

The CDR3 here is CASSFGDRGRNEQFF. The CDR3 region has the DNA TGTGCCAGCAGTTTTGGGGACAGGGGGCGAAATGAGCAGTTCTTC. V usage is TRBV27 and J usage is TRBJ2-1; TRBD1 matches 12 bases. The CDR3 runs to 15 residues. Unmatched junction bases numbered 4, after V lost 3 bases and J lost 7 bases. Per germline, CDR1 MNHEY and CDR2 SMNVEV (reference sequence).

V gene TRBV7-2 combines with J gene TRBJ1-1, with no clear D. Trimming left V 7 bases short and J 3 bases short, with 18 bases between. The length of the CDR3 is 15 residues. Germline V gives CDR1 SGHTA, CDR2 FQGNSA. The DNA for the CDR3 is TGTGCCAGCACCAGTTTGGGAGGTGAGGACACTGAAGCTTTCTTT. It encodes CASTSLGGEDTEAFF.